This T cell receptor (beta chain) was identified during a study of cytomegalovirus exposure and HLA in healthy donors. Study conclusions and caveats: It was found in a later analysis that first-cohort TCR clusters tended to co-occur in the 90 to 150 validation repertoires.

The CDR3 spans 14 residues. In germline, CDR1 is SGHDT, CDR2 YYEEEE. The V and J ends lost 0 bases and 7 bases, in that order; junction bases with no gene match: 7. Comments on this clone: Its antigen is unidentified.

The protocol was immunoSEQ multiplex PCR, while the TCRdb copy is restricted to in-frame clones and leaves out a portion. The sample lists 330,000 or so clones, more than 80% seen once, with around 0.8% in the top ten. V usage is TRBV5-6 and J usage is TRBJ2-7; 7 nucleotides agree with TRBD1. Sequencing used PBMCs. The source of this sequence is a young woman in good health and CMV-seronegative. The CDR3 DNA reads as TGTGCCAGCAGCTTGGGGGACAGATCTGTAGAGCAGTACTTC. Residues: CASSLGDRSVEQYF.